This T cell receptor (beta chain) appears in the sequencing data of a study of identical twins. As for this clonotype: Antigen unknown.

Through template switching, a universal primer site was introduced, and the cDNA contained unique molecular identifiers. TCRdb called the 5' RACE reads again in MiXCR, with one record for every CDR3 protein. The table lists 450,000 or so distinct CDR3 sequences, roughly 26% of them singletons. Study-wide findings and caveats: With abundant cord blood beta clonotypes, insertions were fewer; memory repertoires showed no such pattern.

The CDR3 sequence is 18 residues long. CDR1 and CDR2 (germline): ENHRY, SYGVKD. Trimming cost V 0 bases and J 8 bases; bases outside gene matches: 13. This sample was also put to use in a study of T cells expressing NK-cell markers.

Sequencing was done on a sample of CD4+ T cells sorted from blood. The receptor was isolated from a woman under 30 in good health. This chain uses TRBV10-3 with TRBJ2-1; TRBD1 matches at 10 bases. For the CDR3, the DNA is TGTGCCATCAGTGAGTCATATAATCCGGGACAGGGGCACTATGAGCAGTTCTTC. Protein: CAISESYNPGQGHYEQFF.